This TCR beta chain was recovered during a study of shared clonotypes between healthy human individuals. The V end was cut by 6 bases, the J end by 1 base, with 10 bases between. Germline values: CDR1 LNHNV, CDR2 YYDKDF (reference sequence). This CDR3 comprises 14 residues. Study outcomes and limitations: A few donors shared about 4.8% of their naive CD4 clonotypes. Clonotypes not shared had lower generation probabilities than those common to all four donors.

With regard to this clone: What it binds is unknown.

The assay was run at deep level. Several immunoSEQ plates received, in even portions, the genomic DNA of each subset. Libraries were prepared by immunoSEQ multiplex PCR; TCRdb keeps only in-frame clonotypes and omits some of them. The data hold fewer than 850,000 clones, with about 90% observed a single time. Material for sequencing was memory CD8+ T cells from PBMCs. The sample's subset: CD45RO+ cells pooled with CCR7-negative TemRA cells. The receptor comes from a man between 18 and 35 years old in good health. Some clones in this sample may be carry-over from other donors' samples. The J gene is TRBJ1-5, the V gene TRBV15; D might be TRBD1 (6 bases). The CDR3: CATRGGSSNQPQHF. CDR3 DNA: TGTGCCACCAGAGGGGGGTCCAGCAATCAGCCCCAGCATTTT.